This T cell receptor beta chain emerged from a study of CD8+ T cells in alopecia areata. This CDR3 spans 16 amino acids. J gave up 1 base and V 0 bases, and 2 bases lay outside the gene matches. Germline V lookup: CDR1 LGHNA, CDR2 YNFKEQ. The table lists this clone with a count of one. It was cDNA, reverse transcribed from extracted RNA, that served as the sequencing template. Sequencing used immunoSEQ multiplex PCR; TCRdb keeps in-frame clones, though not all of them. The sample includes fewer than 150,000 clones, roughly 82% of them seen just once. Noted treatment: oral pan-JAK inhibitor, 5-10 mg twice daily.

This receptor was obtained from a human donor with alopecia areata. The source was CD8+ T cells sorted from blood, collected at week 4, from a patient treated with tofacitinib. The chain is built from TRBV4-2 and TRBJ2-4; 8 bases are a match to TRBD2. CDR3 coding DNA: TGTGCCAGCAGCCAAGATGGCGGGGGGGCCAAAAACATTCAGTACTTC. This sequence encodes CASSQDGGGAKNIQYF.